This TCR beta chain was identified in a study of CD8+CD57+ T cells in acquired aplastic anemia (dated by TCRdb to the late 2010s). For the study in its entirety: DNA extracted from sorted CD4+ and CD8+ cells had a mean of about 3 ug, with a range of roughly 0.2 to 30 ug.

This clonotype was picked up a small number of times. What antigen it recognizes has not been identified. Base qualities are missing; no much larger clone stands one base away. TCR beta VDJ combination and CDR3 sequence profiling used genomic DNA as the template. TCR repertoire sequencing was run on an Illumina HiSeq 2000. For the original study's pipeline: Repertoires were assessed using TRBV/TRBJ rearrangement plots, CDR3 size and DJ length profiles, and Simpson's diversity index. The immunodominant clone was defined as the most abundant DNA sequence in deep sequencing data. CDR3 amino acid sequences were screened for sharing across subjects and were compared with published repertoires and the VDJdb database. The public reads were quality trimmed at Q25 with fastp and then assembled into clones with MiXCR by TCRdb, keeping productive beta chains. Every entry covers one CDR3 protein and lists the most common genes and DNA from its rows. The V and J calls reflect TCRdb's pipeline rather than the authors' work. The sample yields 200,000 or so distinct CDR3 sequences; 64% were counted once. The ten largest clones add up to roughly 46% of the sample.

Here is what the overall study found, with its caveats: Around 31 CD8+ CDR3 sequences were shared between patients and controls but appeared highly expressed in patients and within their immunodominant clones. CD8+ Simpson's diversity did not differ significantly between patients and healthy controls (P=0.060).

TCR repertoires of sorted CD4+ and CD8+ blood T cells from severe aplastic anemia patients and healthy subjects were deep-sequenced in the study. Ficoll-Paque density gradient centrifugation was used to isolate peripheral blood mononuclear cells. Before DNA extraction, CD4+ and CD8+ T cells were sorted with FACS or magnetic beads. Germline trimming amounts to 5 bases on V and 5 bases on J, with 5 as the count of junction bases outside the gene matches. From its cysteine to its phenylalanine, the CDR3 spans 14 amino acids. Only the CDR3 region is kept as DNA, spanning 42 bases read in frame from base 1. CDR1 and CDR2 are read off the germline V gene as SGHVS and FQNEAQ.

This clonotype originated in a human donor with severe aplastic anemia or a healthy control (not recorded which). Sequencing input: sorted CD4+, CD8+, or CD8+CD57+ T cells (not recorded which) from PBMCs. Recombination connected TRBV7-8 to TRBJ2-1, with TRBD1 matching 8 junction bases. The CDR3 region has the sequence CASSTRDRHNEQFF. In nucleotides, the sequence is TGTGCCAGCAGCACCCGGGACAGGCACAATGAGCAGTTCTTC.